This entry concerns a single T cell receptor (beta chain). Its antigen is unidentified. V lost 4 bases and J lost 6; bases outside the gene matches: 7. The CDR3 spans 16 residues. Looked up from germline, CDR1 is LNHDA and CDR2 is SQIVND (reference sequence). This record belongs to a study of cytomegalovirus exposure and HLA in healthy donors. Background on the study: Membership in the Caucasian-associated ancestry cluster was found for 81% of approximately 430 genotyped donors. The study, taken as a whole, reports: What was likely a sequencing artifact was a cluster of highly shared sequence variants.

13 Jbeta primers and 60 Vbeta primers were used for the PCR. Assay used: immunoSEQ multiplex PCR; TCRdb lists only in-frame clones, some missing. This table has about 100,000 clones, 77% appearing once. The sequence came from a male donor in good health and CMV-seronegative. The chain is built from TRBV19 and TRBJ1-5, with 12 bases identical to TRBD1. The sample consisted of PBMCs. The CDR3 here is CASSTRDRGPVQPQHF. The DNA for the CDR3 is TGTGCCAGTAGTACCCGGGACAGGGGGCCGGTTCAGCCCCAGCATTTT.